Each of the 30 T cell receptor beta chains below was sequenced from the same sample in a study of human versus mouse CDR3 diversity and MHC coevolution. Some clones are missing from TCRdb's copy, which holds only in-frame ones; the method was immunoSEQ multiplex PCR. The sample records about 83,000 clones, under 95% being singletons. The specimen sequenced was naive CD4+ T cells from blood. The subset: CD45RO-negative CD62L-positive naive CD4 T cells. These receptors were collected from a person aged 30-69 years in good health.

The rearrangement uses TRBV5-6 and TRBJ2-1; 13 positions match TRBD2. Germline CDR1 reads SGHDT; CDR2 reads YYEEEE. The CDR3 runs to 16 residues. J lost 4 bases, V lost 4 bases, and 5 bases had no gene match. The CDR3 region is CASSRWGLAGYNEQFF. The CDR3 bases are TGTGCCAGCAGCCGTTGGGGACTAGCGGGATACAATGAGCAGTTCTTC. The full variable domain, in which reference TRBV5-6 and TRBJ2-1 provide the parts outside the CDR3, is DAGVTQSPTHLIKTRGQQVTLRCSPKSGHDTVSWYQQALGQGPQFIFQYYEEEERQRGNFPDRFSGHQFPNYSSELNVNALLLGDSALYLCASSRWGLAGYNEQFFGPGTRLTVL.

V and J are TRBV25-1 and TRBJ1-1; 12 positions agree with TRBD1. Germline V gene lookup returns CDR1 MGHDK and CDR2 SYGVNS. CDR3 size: 13 residues. Germline trimming cut 8 bases from V and 3 bases from J; bases unmatched to any gene: 1. For the CDR3, the DNA is TGTGCCAGCGGGACAGGGGGCTACACTGAAGCTTTCTTT. It is translated as CASGTGGYTEAFF.

This clone was observed once. The chain is built from TRBV7-3 and TRBJ2-1; 8 nucleotides match TRBD2. Germline lookup yields CDR1 SGHTA and CDR2 FQGTGA. The CDR3 totals 15 residues. The J segment lost 2 bases and the V segment lost 4 bases, leaving 4 bases of the junction unmatched. CDR3 residues: CASSSLAGPYNEQFF. CDR3 nucleotide sequence: TGTGCCAGCAGCTCCTTAGCGGGGCCCTACAATGAGCAGTTCTTC. Together with reference TRBV7-3 and TRBJ2-1, the CDR3 gives the full variable domain: GAGVSQTPSNKVTEKGKYVELRCDPISGHTALYWYRQSLGQGPEFLIYFQGTGAADDSGLPNDRFFAVRPEGSVSTLKIQRTERGDSAVYLCASSSLAGPYNEQFFGPGTRLTVL.

The rearrangement links TRBV6-1 to TRBJ2-7; D may be TRBD1 (6 bases). The CDR3 has 14 amino acids. The ends were cut back, 6 bases at V and 0 bases at J, with 12 bases in the middle. Per germline, CDR1 MNHNS and CDR2 SASEGT. The CDR3 spells CASREDSASYEQYF. DNA for the CDR3: TGTGCCAGCAGAGAGGACAGCGCCTCCTACGAGCAGTACTTC.

The rearrangement joins TRBV7-6 to TRBJ2-1; TRBD2 agrees at 12 bases. The CDR3 contains 18 residues. The V gene's germline CDR1 is SGHVS and CDR2 FNYEAQ. Losses at the gene ends were 0 bases for V and 5 bases for J; bases not matched to a gene: 8. The CDR3 DNA reads TGTGCCAGCAGCTTAGCGCGGCTAGCGGGAGGGTTTAACAATGAGCAGTTCTTC. This encodes CASSLARLAGGFNNEQFF.

CDR3 sequence reads: CASSNGQGLQHF. The CDR3 coding sequence is TGTGCCAGCAGCAATGGACAGGGCCTCCAGCATTTT. The chain couples TRBV6-6 to TRBJ1-5; 8 positions match TRBD1. The length of the CDR3 is 12 residues. V trimming: 6 bases; J trimming: 12 bases; junction bases outside the gene matches: 7. Germline V lookup: CDR1 MNHNY, CDR2 SVGAGI (reference sequence).

The J gene is TRBJ2-2, the V gene TRBV2, with TRBD2 identical over 8 bases. This CDR3 region has 14 residues. V lost 5 bases to trimming and J lost 6 bases; unmatched junction nucleotides: 5. In germline, CDR1 is SNHLY, CDR2 FYNNEI. CDR3 region: CASSNSGKAGELFF. In nucleotides, the CDR3 is TGTGCCAGCAGTAATAGCGGGAAAGCCGGGGAGCTGTTTTTT. Variable domain in full (rest from reference TRBV2 and TRBJ2-2): EPEVTQTPSHQVTQMGQEVILRCVPISNHLYFYWYRQILGQKVEFLVSFYNNEISEKSEIFDDQFSVERPDGSNFTLKIRSTKLEDSAMYFCASSNSGKAGELFFGEGSRLTVL.

V usage is TRBV18 and J usage is TRBJ2-5, with D perhaps matching TRBD1 (6 bases). The J call may be mistaken, given a closer DNA end match to TRBJ2-7. In germline, CDR1 is KGHSH, CDR2 LQKENI. The CDR3 is made up of 16 amino acids. The CDR3 nucleotides read TGTGCCAGCTCACCACCGAGTAGAGACAGGCCCTACGAGCAGTACTTC. It codes for CASSPPSRDRPYEQYF.

This chain connects TRBV28 to TRBJ1-1; 7 bases map to TRBD1. The CDR3 length is 15 residues. Trimming took 3 bases from V and 0 from J; bases not matched to a gene: 4. Germline values: CDR1 MDHEN, CDR2 SYDVKM. The CDR3 here is CASSFGTAMNTEAFF. The CDR3 bases are TGTGCCAGCAGTTTTGGGACAGCCATGAACACTGAAGCTTTCTTT.

This chain links TRBV28 with TRBJ2-1; TRBD1 agrees at 10 bases. Per the germline V gene, CDR1 is MDHEN and CDR2 is SYDVKM. V dropped 5 bases and J dropped 7; count of bases not matched to a gene: 5. The CDR3 has 14 amino acids. CDR3 sequence: CASSDRGLVNEQFF. CDR3 sequence (DNA): TGTGCCAGCAGTGACAGGGGGCTTGTGAATGAGCAGTTCTTC. Filled out from reference TRBV28 and TRBJ2-1, the complete variable domain reads DVKVTQSSRYLVKRTGEKVFLECVQDMDHENMFWYRQDPGLGLRLIYFSYDVKMKEKGDIPEGYSVSREKKERFSLILESASTNQTSMYLCASSDRGLVNEQFFGPGTRLTVL.

The gene calls are TRBV6-5 and TRBJ2-7, with TRBD2 identical over 11 bases. Trimming took 6 bases from V and 4 from J; bases not matched to a gene: 5. Germline loops: CDR1 MNHEY, CDR2 SVGAGI. The CDR3 has 14 residues. Written as DNA, the CDR3 is TGTGCCAGCAGCCGCACTAGCGGGAGTTACGAGCAGTACTTC. Translation gives CASSRTSGSYEQYF.

This chain links TRBV18 with TRBJ1-2; tentative D call: TRBD1 (6 bases). The V gene lost 3 bases and the J gene lost 6 bases, with 14 bases spanning the gap. CDR1 and CDR2 from the germline V gene are KGHSH and LQKENI. This CDR3 spans 14 amino acids. Written as DNA, the CDR3 is TGTGCCAGCTCACCCGGACAGACCTATGATGGCTACACCTTC. This translates into CASSPGQTYDGYTF. Full variable domain (remainder filled in from reference TRBV18 and TRBJ1-2): NAGVMQNPRHLVRRRGQEARLRCSPMKGHSHVYWYRQLPEEGLKFMVYLQKENIIDESGMPKERFSAEFPKEGPSILRIQQVVRGDSAAYFCASSPGQTYDGYTFGSGTRLTVV.

The chain combines TRBV18 with TRBJ1-2, with D unclear. CDR3 length: 13 amino acids. The germline V gene has CDR1 KGHSH and CDR2 LQKENI. Between the trimmed V and J ends, which lost 2 bases and 6 bases, there was a span of 10 bases. CDR3 bases: TGTGCCAGCTCACCAAACAGTTCAAATGGCTACACCTTC. Protein product: CASSPNSSNGYTF.

This chain uses TRBV6-1 with TRBJ2-7; the match to TRBD1 covers 8 bases. This CDR3 spans 14 amino acids. Per the germline V gene, CDR1 is MNHNS and CDR2 is SASEGT. Trimming removed 10 bases from V and 3 bases from J; junction bases left unmatched: 11. In nucleotides, the CDR3 is TGTGCCACCAGGAGTAGGACAGGGATCTACGAGCAGTACTTC. This gives the protein CATRSRTGIYEQYF.

The V and J genes are TRBV11-2 and TRBJ2-5, with 12 bases lining up with TRBD1. CDR1 and CDR2 (germline): SGHAT, FQNNGV. Germline trimming cut 1 base from V and 4 bases from J; bases unmatched to any gene: 1. This CDR3 is built from 15 residues. The CDR3 loop reads CASSLGGQGAETQYF. In DNA form, the CDR3 reads TGTGCCAGCAGCTTAGGGGGACAGGGGGCAGAGACCCAGTACTTC.

CDR3 in DNA: TGTGCCAGCAGAGAAAGCGGGCGAGGGAACACCGGGGAGCTGTTTTTT. Encoded protein: CASRESGRGNTGELFF. V gene TRBV4-2 combines with J gene TRBJ2-2, with a tentative D call TRBD2 (6 bases). CDR1 LGHNA and CDR2 YNFKEQ come from the germline V gene. The V gene lost 6 bases and the J gene lost 1 base, with 15 bases spanning the gap. The CDR3 loop spans 16 amino acids.

The rearrangement links TRBV5-1 to TRBJ2-5; 7 nucleotides match TRBD2. The CDR3 contains 16 residues. The V and J ends lost 2 bases and 7 bases, in that order; junction bases with no gene match: 14. Germline V gene lookup returns CDR1 SGHRS and CDR2 YFSETQ. CDR3 in DNA: TGCGCCAGCAGCTTACGCCTAGCGGACTCCCCAGGGACCCAGTACTTC. Amino acid sequence: CASSLRLADSPGTQYF.

The V and J genes are TRBV5-4 and TRBJ2-5; 12 nucleotides line up with TRBD2. The CDR3 extends over 16 amino acids. V gave up 0 bases and J gave up 2 bases; unmatched junction bases: 2. CDR1 and CDR2 (germline): SGHNT, YYREEE (reference sequence). The CDR3 region has the DNA TGTGCCAGCAGCTTGGAGCTAGCGGGGGGGCAAGAGACCCAGTACTTC. It codes for CASSLELAGGQETQYF.

The rearrangement uses TRBV11-1 and TRBJ2-2; 9 bases agree with TRBD1. Germline V gene lookup returns CDR1 SGHAT and CDR2 FQDESV (reference sequence). Trimming took 5 bases from V and 0 from J; bases not matched to a gene: 4. The CDR3 is 16 amino acids. The CDR3 loop reads CASSDRQGANTGELFF. As DNA, the CDR3 is TGTGCCAGCAGCGACCGACAGGGGGCGAACACCGGGGAGCTGTTTTTT. The entire variable domain, with the rest obtained from reference TRBV11-1 and TRBJ2-2, is as follows: EAEVAQSPRYKITEKSQAVAFWCDPISGHATLYWYRQILGQGPELLVQFQDESVVDDSQLPKDRFSAERLKGVDSTLKIQPAELGDSAMYLCASSDRQGANTGELFFGEGSRLTVL.

The chain recombines TRBV5-1 with TRBJ2-6, with TRBD2 matching over 7 bases. The CDR3 runs to 15 residues. Looked up from germline, CDR1 is SGHRS and CDR2 is YFSETQ. Trimming removed 4 bases from V and 7 bases from J; junction bases left unmatched: 8. The chain's CDR3 is CASSPPRGEANVLTF. The CDR3 region has the DNA TGCGCCAGCAGCCCGCCTCGGGGGGAAGCCAACGTCCTGACTTTC.

This chain uses TRBV6-5 with TRBJ1-1; D might be TRBD1 (5 bases). Trimming left V 5 bases short and J 4 bases short, with 14 bases between. Per germline, CDR1 MNHEY and CDR2 SVGAGI. The CDR3 has 14 residues. The chain's CDR3 is CASSLGQGATEAFF. CDR3 coding DNA: TGTGCCAGCAGTCTTGGACAAGGGGCCACTGAAGCTTTCTTT.

The rearrangement uses TRBV5-1 and TRBJ1-4; TRBD1 might be the D (6 bases). Trimming took 0 bases from V and 5 from J, leaving 14 bases between them. The CDR3 contains 16 residues. The V gene's germline CDR1 is SGHRS and CDR2 YFSETQ. CDR3 nucleotides: TGCGCCAGCAGCTTGGACTACGGGACATCGAATGAAAAACTGTTTTTT. Encoded protein: CASSLDYGTSNEKLFF.

The chain couples TRBV5-1 to TRBJ1-2, with TRBD1 as a possible D gene (6 bases). V was cut by 2 bases and J by 7 bases, with 12 bases left in between. CDR1 and CDR2 (germline): SGHRS, YFSETQ. This CDR3 spans 13 amino acids. CDR3 sequence: CASSLDRTFGYTF. CDR3 coding DNA: TGCGCCAGCAGCTTAGACAGGACGTTTGGCTACACCTTC.

The chain carries TRBV7-9 and TRBJ2-3, with a possible D match to TRBD2 (6 bases). CDR1 SEHNR and CDR2 FQNEAQ come from the germline V gene (reference sequence). The CDR3 contains 16 residues. V was pared by 1 base and J by 4 bases, with 15 bases between. This CDR3 reads CASSLVGSGRADTQYF. The CDR3 DNA is TGTGCCAGCAGCTTAGTTGGTAGCGGAAGGGCAGATACGCAGTATTTT.

V usage is TRBV18 and J usage is TRBJ2-7; no clear D gene. The CDR3 has 12 amino acids. V was pared by 1 base and J by 6 bases, with 7 bases between. The V gene's germline CDR1 is KGHSH and CDR2 LQKENI. The CDR3 nucleotides read TGTGCCAGCTCACCACGTCCAGGCGAGCAGTACTTC. It yields the protein CASSPRPGEQYF.

DNA of the CDR3: TGTGCCAGCAGCTTAACCTCCCTCCGAAGCATGAACACTGAAGCTTTCTTT. It is translated as CASSLTSLRSMNTEAFF. The J gene is TRBJ1-1, the V gene TRBV7-9; D is uncertain. This CDR3 spans 17 amino acids. CDR1 and CDR2 from the germline V gene are SEHNR and FQNEAQ (reference sequence). V lost 2 bases and J lost 0, with 16 bases in between.

This chain joins TRBV4-1 and TRBJ2-7; 9 positions agree with TRBD1. The length of the CDR3 is 14 residues. Losses at the gene ends were 4 bases for V and 1 base for J; bases not matched to a gene: 2. Germline V gene sequence: CDR1 MGHRA, CDR2 YSYEKL. CDR3 coding DNA: TGCGCCAGCAGCCCCGACAGGGGGTCCTACGAGCAGTACTTC. It encodes CASSPDRGSYEQYF.

The chain has TRBV11-2 and TRBJ2-7; D is undetermined. CDR3 length: 12 residues. The germline V gene has CDR1 SGHAT and CDR2 FQNNGV. Trimming removed 5 bases at V and 6 bases at J, with 11 bases between. The CDR3 sequence: CASSRGAVEQYF. The CDR3 nucleotides read TGTGCCAGCAGCCGCGGTGCGGTCGAGCAGTACTTC.

The chain links TRBV4-1 to TRBJ1-6; TRBD1 agrees at 7 bases. J gave up 7 bases and V 0 bases, and 12 bases lay outside the gene matches. The CDR3 covers 18 residues. The germline CDR1 and CDR2 sequences are MGHRA and YSYEKL. The CDR3: CASSQDRLIGGVNSPLHF. DNA for the CDR3: TGCGCCAGCAGCCAAGATCGGCTGATAGGGGGCGTGAATTCACCCCTCCACTTT.

This clone was observed a few times. The chain couples TRBV4-1 to TRBJ1-3; TRBD1 aligns across 10 bases. Per germline, CDR1 MGHRA and CDR2 YSYEKL. This CDR3 comprises 16 residues. The trim removed 1 base at V and 6 bases at J, leaving 6 bases unmatched. The CDR3 DNA is TGCGCCAGCAGCCAAGGCCCAGGGACAGGGGTAAACACCATATATTTT. Its translation: CASSQGPGTGVNTIYF.